This T cell receptor (beta chain) appears in the sequencing data of a study of graft-versus-host responses after intestinal transplantation. The germline V gene has CDR1 SGDLS and CDR2 YYNGEE. With 5 bases removed from V and 0 bases from J, the gap between germline ends came to 26 bases. CDR3 length: 19 residues. The culture paired approximately 200,000 irradiated violet-dye-labeled stimulators with approximately 200,000 CFSE-labeled responders. The assay was immunoSEQ multiplex PCR, and TCRdb's table has in-frame clones only and misses some. Counted here are under 15,000 clones, approximately 40% occurring once; the ten biggest clones make up 2.3%.

V gene TRBV9 combines with J gene TRBJ1-2, with a possible D match to TRBD1 (6 bases). The receptor was derived from a human patient who received an intestinal transplant. The sequencing used alloreactive CD8+ T cells from a mixed lymphocyte reaction culture, collected before intestinal transplant. Subset here: CFSE-low proliferating T cells sorted from roughly six-day pre-transplant mixed lymphocyte reaction (GvH or HvG direction). The DNA for the CDR3 is TGTGCCAGCAGAGACCTGACAGGACTAGAGGGTATTACTAACTATGGCTACACCTTC. Translating it yields CASRDLTGLEGITNYGYTF. The whole variable domain, filled in from reference TRBV9 and TRBJ1-2, reads DSGVTQTPKHLITATGQRVTLRCSPRSGDLSVYWYQQSLDQGLQFLIQYYNGEERAKGNILERFSAQQFPDLHSELNLSSLELGDSALYFCASRDLTGLEGITNYGYTFGSGTRLTVV.